The TCR beta chain under discussion was sequenced for a study of blood T cell repertoires in COVID-19. Across the whole study: In each case, the material was cDNA or gDNA derived from T cells, B-cell-depleted T cells, or PBMCs.

This CDR3 has 15 residues. Germline CDR1 is ENHRY and CDR2 is SYGVKD. V trimming: 6 bases; J trimming: 4 bases; junction bases outside the gene matches: 10. Repertoires were generated with immunoSEQ multiplex PCR, while TCRdb's copy carries only in-frame clones and drops some. The sample includes approximately 160,000 clones, 84% of them seen just once. Sequencing was done on a sample of peripheral blood. The chain carries TRBV10-3 and TRBJ2-7; TRBD1 aligns across 9 bases. The receptor was derived from a man aged 40-55 years who had recovered from COVID-19. Here the CDR3 reads CAIRPGQGARYEQYF. The CDR3 coding sequence is TGTGCCATCAGACCGGGACAGGGTGCCCGTTACGAGCAGTACTTC.